This T cell receptor beta chain was sequenced in a study of identifying expanded T cells in peripheral blood. Sequencing was performed with immunoSEQ multiplex PCR; in TCRdb, only in-frame clones are kept and a portion is missing. The table lists 100,000 to 150,000 clones, more than 75% of them singletons. This CDR3 comprises 16 residues. J was trimmed by 2 bases and V by 4 bases; bases with no gene match: 8. CDR1 SGHDN and CDR2 FVKESK come from the germline V gene. Sequencing was done on a sample of blood. The V gene is TRBV14, the J gene TRBJ2-7; 10 nucleotides match TRBD1. The origin of this receptor is a person aged 18 to 70 in good health. CDR3 sequence reads: CASSRLMTGGTYEQYF. The DNA of the CDR3 is TGTGCCAGCAGCCGGCTTATGACAGGGGGCACCTACGAGCAGTACTTC.